The 22 T cell receptor beta chains in this list originate from one sample, sequenced in a study of read filtering for tumor transcriptome and immune sequencing. This library used 300 to 450 ng RNA and molecular barcoded adaptors spanning alpha/delta and beta/gamma chains. TCRdb itself ran the reads through MiXCR, one entry per CDR3 protein. Among 75,000 to 95,000 distinct CDR3 sequences listed, roughly 21% were seen once. The source material was a population of CD138-negative cells sorted from bone marrow. The receptor set was obtained from a donor at least 40 years old with multiple myeloma.

This clonotype was detected only a few times. This chain joins TRBV14 and TRBJ1-4; 8 bases are a match to TRBD1. This CDR3 is 14 amino acids long. Germline V CDR1 and CDR2: SGHDN, FVKESK. The ends lost 4 bases at V and 7 bases at J; junction bases unmatched: 5. The CDR3 loop reads CASSRQGYSEKLFF. CDR3 sequence (DNA): TGTGCCAGCAGCCGACAGGGGTATAGTGAAAAACTGTTTTTT.

This clonotype was detected a few times. Possible read error: a much larger clone is one base away. The J gene is TRBJ1-1, the V gene TRBV9; possibly TRBD1 for D (6 bases). This CDR3 comprises 14 residues. The germline V and J ends were trimmed by 0 bases and 3 bases, with 9 bases remaining between them. Germline V CDR1 and CDR2: SGDLS, YYNGEE. Here the CDR3 reads CASSVGRGYTEAFF. The CDR3 DNA reads as TGTGCCAGCAGCGTAGGCAGGGGCTACACTGAAGCTTTCTTT. Looking up the rest from reference TRBV9 and TRBJ1-1 gives the full variable domain: DSGVTQTPKHLITATGQRVTLRCSPRSGDLSVYWYQQSLDQGLQFLIQYYNGEERAKGNILERFSAQQFPDLHSELNLSSLELGDSALYFCASSVGRGYTEAFFGQGTRLTVV.

A few counts support this clonotype. The CDR3: CSVNFMDREGKNIQYF. The CDR3 nucleotides read TGCAGCGTTAATTTCATGGACAGGGAAGGTAAAAACATTCAGTACTTC. The rearrangement links TRBV29-1 to TRBJ2-4; 8 nucleotides line up with TRBD1. Per the germline V gene, CDR1 is SQVTM and CDR2 is ANQGSEA. With V trimmed by 5 bases and J by 4 bases, 13 bases remained unmatched. The CDR3 is made up of 16 amino acids.

A note on this clonotype: Because the CDR3 is missing its conserved closing phenylalanine or tryptophan, this is likely a read error. The chain links TRBV5-1 to TRBJ2-3, with D perhaps TRBD2 (7 bases). Trimming pared 0 bases from V and 4 bases from J, leaving 12 bases between. Germline CDR1 is SGHRS and CDR2 is YFSETQ. The CDR3 totals 15 residues. The CDR3 region is CASSLAGGGSDTQYL. In nucleotides, the CDR3 is TGCGCCAGCAGCTTGGCGGGCGGGGGCTCAGATACGCAGTATCTT.

This clonotype was seen many times. The chain has TRBV7-6 and TRBJ2-3, with a tentative D call TRBD2 (6 bases). Trimming took off 5 bases at V and 7 bases at J, with 16 bases between the two ends. CDR3 length: 14 amino acids. CDR1 is SGHVS and CDR2 is FNYEAQ in the germline V gene. CDR3 loop: CASSAGGSQNTQYF. DNA for the CDR3: TGTGCCAGCAGCGCCGGGGGTTCTCAAAATACGCAGTATTTT.

This sequence joins TRBV12-3 or TRBV12-4 and TRBJ1-5, with 9 bases aligning to TRBD1. J lost 7 bases, V lost 1 base, and 5 bases had no gene match. There are 15 residues in the CDR3. CDR3 in amino acids: CASSLGDRDGQPQHF. For the CDR3, the DNA is TGTGCCAGCAGTTTAGGGGACAGGGATGGGCAGCCCCAGCATTTT.

This clonotype was seen a few times. The rearrangement joins TRBV19 to TRBJ1-4; TRBD1 agrees at 7 bases. After removal of 5 bases from V and 2 bases from J, the junction contained 2 bases not matched to a gene. The CDR3 consists of 14 residues. Germline values: CDR1 LNHDA, CDR2 SQIVND (reference sequence). CDR3 protein: CASSPGQTNEKLFF. CDR3 coding DNA: TGTGCCAGTAGTCCGGGACAGACTAATGAAAAACTGTTTTTT.

This clonotype was detected a few times. A far larger clone differs by one base, so this is likely a read error. The V call is TRBV6-5, the J call TRBJ2-1; no definite D call. The CDR3 runs 15 residues. The germline V gene has CDR1 MNHEY and CDR2 SVGAGI. The V end was cut by 7 bases, the J end by 1 base, with 14 bases between. DNA for the CDR3: TGTGCCAGCAATGATCGGGTATGGTCCTACAATGAGCAGTTCTTC. Protein sequence: CASNDRVWSYNEQFF.

At least ten counts were recorded for this clonotype. The chain combines TRBV3-1 with TRBJ1-6; D may be TRBD1 (5 bases). CDR1 and CDR2 (germline): LGHDT, YNNKEL (reference sequence). The CDR3 has 16 residues. V was shortened by 1 base and J by 7 bases, with 14 bases between the two germline ends. This CDR3 reads CASSQGFGATNSPLHF. CDR3 sequence (DNA): TGTGCCAGCAGCCAAGGTTTCGGGGCGACGAATTCACCCCTCCACTTT.

At least ten counts were recorded for this clonotype. V usage is TRBV5-4 and J usage is TRBJ2-1; 7 bases are a match to TRBD2. The CDR3 length is 13 residues. Germline values: CDR1 SGHNT, CDR2 YYREEE (reference sequence). The ends lost 4 bases at V and 5 bases at J; junction bases unmatched: 3. The CDR3: CASSRDYHNEQFF. Written as DNA, the CDR3 is TGTGCCAGCAGCCGGGACTATCACAATGAGCAGTTCTTC.

This clonotype occurred a few times. V usage is TRBV29-1 and J usage is TRBJ2-4; 8 bases align to TRBD2. The CDR3 extends over 12 amino acids. With 6 bases clipped from V and 9 bases from J, the junction kept 7 bases outside the gene matches. Germline CDR1 SQVTM, CDR2 ANQGSEA. The CDR3, as DNA: TGCAGCGTGGGCGCCGGGGGGGCCATTCAGTACTTC. Translated, it gives CSVGAGGAIQYF.

The chain uses TRBV5-1 and TRBJ2-5; D is unresolved. The CDR3 covers 14 residues. Trimming took off 0 bases at V and 4 bases at J, with 10 bases between the two ends. CDR1 SGHRS and CDR2 YFSETQ come from the germline V gene. CDR3 DNA: TGCGCCAGCAGCTTGGGTGAAGGGCGAGAGACCCAGTACTTC. This sequence encodes CASSLGEGRETQYF.

This clonotype has ten or more counts. The rearrangement uses TRBV19 and TRBJ2-7, with 9 bases aligning to TRBD1. The CDR3 runs to 15 residues. After removal of 5 bases from V and 4 bases from J, the junction contained 9 bases not matched to a gene. Germline CDR1 reads LNHDA; CDR2 reads SQIVND (reference sequence). This CDR3 is CASSRSGTGTYEQYF. The CDR3 nucleotides are TGTGCCAGTAGTCGATCCGGGACAGGGACATACGAGCAGTACTTC.

Remarks on this clonotype: A much bigger clone sits one base away, suggesting this may be a read error. The conserved final phenylalanine or tryptophan is absent from the CDR3, which likely points to a read error. The J gene is TRBJ1-4, the V gene TRBV29-1; D remains unclear. CDR1 is SQVTM, CDR2 ANQGSEA, per germline. The CDR3 consists of 12 residues. Trimming stripped 4 bases from V and 8 bases from J, with 11 bases between. DNA of the CDR3: TGCAGCGTTGGGCGGAGGGAGGAAAAACTGTTTCTT. Amino acids: CSVGRREEKLFL.

This clonotype was counted many times. The chain is built from TRBV10-1 and TRBJ2-5; possible D gene TRBD1, 6 bases. Germline-derived CDR1 and CDR2 are WNHNN and SYGVQD (reference sequence). V gave up 3 bases and J gave up 2 bases, with 13 bases separating them. The CDR3 is made up of 15 amino acids. Written as DNA, the CDR3 is TGCGCCAGCAGTGACCCAGGGGACCCACAAGAGACCCAGTACTTC. Protein: CASSDPGDPQETQYF.

This clonotype has ten or more counts. The chain uses TRBV21-1 and TRBJ2-1; the table calls TRBD1, which could not be checked here. TRBV21-1 constitutes a pseudogene. This CDR3 region has 15 residues. CDR3 residues: CASSKGQGSYNEQFF. The CDR3 region has the DNA TGTGCCAGCAGCAAAGGGCAGGGGTCCTACAATGAGCAGTTCTTC.

J is TRBJ1-1 and V is TRBV5-1; TRBD1 is a possible D gene (6 bases). Germline CDR1 reads SGHRS; CDR2 reads YFSETQ. V was shortened by 1 base and J by 8 bases, with 12 bases between the two germline ends. The CDR3 has 13 residues. The CDR3 coding sequence is TGCGCCAGCAGCTTGAAGGGGGGACTCGAAGCTTTCTTT. It translates to CASSLKGGLEAFF.

This clonotype showed up many times. This sequence joins TRBV3-1 and TRBJ2-5; TRBD2 aligns across 9 bases. The CDR3 covers 17 residues. The germline CDR1 and CDR2 sequences are LGHDT and YNNKEL (reference sequence). V lost 2 bases and J lost 5; bases outside the gene matches: 12. The CDR3 is CASSQTLAGQRRETQYF. DNA for the CDR3: TGTGCCAGCAGCCAAACCCTAGCGGGACAACGGAGGGAGACCCAGTACTTC.

Concerning this clonotype itself: A read error may explain this, as a much larger clone is one base away. This rearrangement joins TRBV7-9 to TRBJ2-3, with D perhaps TRBD2 (6 bases). Trimming pared 5 bases from V and 1 base from J, leaving 16 bases between. In germline, CDR1 is SEHNR, CDR2 FQNEAQ (reference sequence). This CDR3 contains 16 residues. CDR3 bases: TGTGCCAGCAGCCCCTCCGGGGGTGTGCGCACAGATACGCAGTATTTT. This gives the protein CASSPSGGVRTDTQYF.

The rearrangement joins TRBV6-2 or TRBV6-3 to TRBJ2-7; 7 bases fit TRBD1. There are 15 residues in the CDR3. Germline values: CDR1 MNHEY, CDR2 SVGEGT. V gave up 9 bases and J gave up 6 bases; unmatched junction bases: 17. The CDR3 DNA is TGTGCCAGTAGTCGAGACGCCGGGACAGCGCCCGAGCAGTACTTC. Protein: CASSRDAGTAPEQYF.

The table lists this clonotype with many counts. The chain carries TRBV19 and TRBJ1-1; D unclear. This CDR3 spans 13 amino acids. CDR1 and CDR2 from the germline V gene are LNHDA and SQIVND (reference sequence). V was shortened by 7 bases and J by 0 bases, with 9 bases between the two germline ends. The CDR3 loop reads CASNPGLNTEAFF. DNA of the CDR3: TGTGCCAGTAACCCGGGATTGAACACTGAAGCTTTCTTT.

This chain uses TRBV12-3 or TRBV12-4 with TRBJ1-5; the D is unclear. Between the trimmed V and J ends, which lost 2 bases and 4 bases, there was a span of 6 bases. The CDR3 has 13 residues. This CDR3 is CASSLKGNQPQHF. The DNA for the CDR3 is TGTGCCAGCAGTTTAAAGGGTAATCAGCCCCAGCATTTT.